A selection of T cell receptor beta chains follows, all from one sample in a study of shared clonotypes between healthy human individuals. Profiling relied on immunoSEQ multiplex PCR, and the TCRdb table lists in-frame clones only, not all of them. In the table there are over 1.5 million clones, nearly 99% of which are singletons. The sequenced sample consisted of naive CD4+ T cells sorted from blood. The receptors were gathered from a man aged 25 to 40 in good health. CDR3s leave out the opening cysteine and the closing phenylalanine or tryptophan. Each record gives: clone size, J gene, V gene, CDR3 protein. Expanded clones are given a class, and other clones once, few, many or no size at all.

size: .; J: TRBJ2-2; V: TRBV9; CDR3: ASNLAGGELF
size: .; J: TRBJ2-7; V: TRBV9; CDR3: ASTVGVQAYEQY
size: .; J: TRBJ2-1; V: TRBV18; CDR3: ASSRGGSYNEQF
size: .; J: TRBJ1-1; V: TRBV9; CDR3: ASSVGALGFTEAF
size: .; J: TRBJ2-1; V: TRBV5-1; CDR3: ASSYNPNKNEQF
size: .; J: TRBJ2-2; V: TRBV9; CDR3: ASSVADAGLGNTGELF
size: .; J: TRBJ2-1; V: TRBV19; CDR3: ASSGRALTYNEQF
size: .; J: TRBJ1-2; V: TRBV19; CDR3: ASSAKELGRYGYT
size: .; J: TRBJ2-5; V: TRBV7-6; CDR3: ASSLGRRGRGQETQY
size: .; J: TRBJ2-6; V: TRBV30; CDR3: AWSDGSSGANVLT
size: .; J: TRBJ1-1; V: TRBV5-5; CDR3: ASSLFGGLNTEAF
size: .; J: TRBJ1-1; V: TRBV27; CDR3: ASSLSTGNTEAF
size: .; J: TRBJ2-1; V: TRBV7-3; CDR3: ASSLINLAESNEQF
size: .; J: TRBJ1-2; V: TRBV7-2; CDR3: ASSLTRDRANGYT
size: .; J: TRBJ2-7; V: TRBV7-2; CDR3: ASRQPGQGSYEQY
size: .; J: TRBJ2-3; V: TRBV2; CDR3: ASSPGQGTDTQY
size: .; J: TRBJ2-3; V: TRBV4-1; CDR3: ASSPSSGSDTQY
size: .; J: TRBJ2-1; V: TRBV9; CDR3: ASSVTASGVEQF
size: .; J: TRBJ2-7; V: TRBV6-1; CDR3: ASSILVEQY
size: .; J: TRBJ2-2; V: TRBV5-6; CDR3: ASSLGRSGELF
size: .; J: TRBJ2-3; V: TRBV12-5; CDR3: ASGPGSTDTQY
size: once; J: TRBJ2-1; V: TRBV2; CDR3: ASTIDGGNYNEQF
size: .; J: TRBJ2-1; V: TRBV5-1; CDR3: ASSFFPIASGRAGEQF
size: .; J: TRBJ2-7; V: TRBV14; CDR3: ASSQAGSSYEQY
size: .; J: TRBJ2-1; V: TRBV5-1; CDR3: ASSTGDRGRNEQF
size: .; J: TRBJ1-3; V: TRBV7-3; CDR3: ASTADSSGNTIY
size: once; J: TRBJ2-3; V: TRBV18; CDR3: ASVGTSTDTQY
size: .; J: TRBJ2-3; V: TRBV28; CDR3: ASSPTGTDTQY
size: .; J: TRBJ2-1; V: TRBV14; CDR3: ASSQGARLNEQF
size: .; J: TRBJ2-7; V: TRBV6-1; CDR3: ASTKGTGPYEQY
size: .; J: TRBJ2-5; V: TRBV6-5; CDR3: ASRRGNSVGETQY
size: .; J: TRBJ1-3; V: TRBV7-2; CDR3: ASSLTGPGTVSGNTIY
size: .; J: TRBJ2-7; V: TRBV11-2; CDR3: ASSLDPVAYEQY
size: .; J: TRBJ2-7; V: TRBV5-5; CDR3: ASSLRDSTYEQY
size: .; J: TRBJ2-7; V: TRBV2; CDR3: ASSPGQGRYEQY
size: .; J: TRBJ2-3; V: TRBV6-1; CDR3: ASSEGAGNTDTQY
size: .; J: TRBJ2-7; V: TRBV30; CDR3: AWSVLGRSSYEQY
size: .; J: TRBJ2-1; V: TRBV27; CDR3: ASIPPNTKTGLKNEQF
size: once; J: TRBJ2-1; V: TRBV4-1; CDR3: ASSQDPGGGTYNEQF
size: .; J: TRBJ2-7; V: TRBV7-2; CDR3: ASSLIRYEQY
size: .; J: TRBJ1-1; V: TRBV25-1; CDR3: ASRGAEAF
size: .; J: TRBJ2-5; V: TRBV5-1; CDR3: ASSLTQADQETQY
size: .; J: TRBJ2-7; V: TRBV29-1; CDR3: SVTGHSYEQY
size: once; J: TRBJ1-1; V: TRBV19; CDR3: ASSIAGDTEAF
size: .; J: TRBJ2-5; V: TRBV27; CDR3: ASRRLGGQETQY
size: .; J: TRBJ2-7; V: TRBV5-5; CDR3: ASRAWTGNYEQY
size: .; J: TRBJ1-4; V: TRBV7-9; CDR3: ASSSILGRDNEKLF
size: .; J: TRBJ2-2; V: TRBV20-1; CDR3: SAEDTGELF